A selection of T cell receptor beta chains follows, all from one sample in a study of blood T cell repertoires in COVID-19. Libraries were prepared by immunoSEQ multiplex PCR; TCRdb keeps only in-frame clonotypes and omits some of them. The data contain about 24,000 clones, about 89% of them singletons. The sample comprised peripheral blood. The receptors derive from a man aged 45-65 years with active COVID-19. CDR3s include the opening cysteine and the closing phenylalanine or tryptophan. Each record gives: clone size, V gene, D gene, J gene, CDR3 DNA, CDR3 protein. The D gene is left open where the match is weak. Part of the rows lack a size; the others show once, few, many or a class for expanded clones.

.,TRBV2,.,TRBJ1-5,TGTGCCAGCAGTGAAAGTCGGGGACTTCAGCCCCAGCATTTT,CASSESRGLQPQHF
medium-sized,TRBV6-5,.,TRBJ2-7,TGTGCCAGCAGTCCCTTCGTTGGGCCCTACGAGCAGTACTTC,CASSPFVGPYEQYF
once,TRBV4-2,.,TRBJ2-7,TGTGCCAGCAGCCAAGATGAACAGGTTGGCGAGCAGTACTTC,CASSQDEQVGEQYF
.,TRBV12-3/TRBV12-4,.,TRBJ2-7,TGTGCCAGCAGTTACAGAAGACACTACGAGCAGTACTTC,CASSYRRHYEQYF
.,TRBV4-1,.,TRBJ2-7,TGCGCCAGCAGCCAAGAAGGCAGGTCCGCCTACGAGCAGTACTTC,CASSQEGRSAYEQYF
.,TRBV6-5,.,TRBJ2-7,TGTGCCAGCAGTTACTCTGCAGGGGGGTACGAGCAGTACTTC,CASSYSAGGYEQYF
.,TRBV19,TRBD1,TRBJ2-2,TGTGCCAGTAAACAGGGGGCAGGAACCGGGGAGCTGTTTTTT,CASKQGAGTGELFF
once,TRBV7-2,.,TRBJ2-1,TGTGCCAGCAGCTTAGATCGGACAGAGTACAATGAGCAGTTCTTC,CASSLDRTEYNEQFF
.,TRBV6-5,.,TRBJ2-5,TGTGCCAGCAGCGCGGTACAAGAGACCCAGTACTTC,CASSAVQETQYF
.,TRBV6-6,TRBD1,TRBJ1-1,TGTGCCAGCAGCGATCCCGGGACAGCGAACACTGAAGCTTTCTTT,CASSDPGTANTEAFF
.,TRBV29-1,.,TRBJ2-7,TGCAGCGTTGCTGGGGGCGACGAGCAGTACTTC,CSVAGGDEQYF
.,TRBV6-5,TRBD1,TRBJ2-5,TGTGCCAGCAGGGGACAGGGGTCCCAAGAGACCCAGTACTTC,CASRGQGSQETQYF
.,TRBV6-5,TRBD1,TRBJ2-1,TGTGCCAGCAGTTACTCATCCGGGACAGGGTATGAGCAGTTCTTC,CASSYSSGTGYEQFF
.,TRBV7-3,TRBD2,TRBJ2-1,TGTGCCAGCAGCCCCATAGCGGGGGGGATTTACAATGAGCAGTTCTTC,CASSPIAGGIYNEQFF
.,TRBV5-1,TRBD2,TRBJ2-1,TGCGCCAGTGAACGGGGGGATACCTACAATGAGCAGTTCTTC,CASERGDTYNEQFF
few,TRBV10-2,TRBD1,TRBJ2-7,TGCGCCAGCTGGGACAGTCCCACCTACGAGCAGTACTTC,CASWDSPTYEQYF
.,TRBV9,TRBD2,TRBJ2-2,TGTGCCAGCAGCACCAGGACTAGCGGGGGGACCACCGTCGCCGGGGAGCTGTTTTTT,CASSTRTSGGTTVAGELFF
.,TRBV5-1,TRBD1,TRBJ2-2,TGCGCCAGCAGCAATCCAGGGGGAAGAACCGGGGAGCTGTTTTTT,CASSNPGGRTGELFF
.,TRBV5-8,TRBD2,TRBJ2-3,TGTGCCAGCAGCAACTCATTAGCGGGCGATGGAAATACGCAGTATTTT,CASSNSLAGDGNTQYF
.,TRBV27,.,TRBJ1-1,TGTGCCAGCAGTTTAGGGGCGGGGATGGACGCTTTCTTT,CASSLGAGMDAFF
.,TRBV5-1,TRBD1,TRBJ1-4,TGCGCCAGCAGCTGGACTACACCGGGACAGGGAGATGAAAAACTGTTTTTT,CASSWTTPGQGDEKLFF
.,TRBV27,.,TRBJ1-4,TGTGCCAGCAGTGCCGGGCGGGGGCGCAATGAAAAACTGTTTTTT,CASSAGRGRNEKLFF
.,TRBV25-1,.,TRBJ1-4,TGTGCCAGCAGTGAAACCGTTTGGGGGGGCAATGAAAAACTGTTTTTT,CASSETVWGGNEKLFF
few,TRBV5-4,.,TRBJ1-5,TGTGCCAGCAGCGTCCAGGGTCTCGGCAATCAGCCCCAGCATTTT,CASSVQGLGNQPQHF
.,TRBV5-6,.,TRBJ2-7,TGTGCCAGCAGCTTTCTGATAGGGGGGGTATACGAGCAGTACTTC,CASSFLIGGVYEQYF
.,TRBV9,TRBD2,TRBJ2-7,TGTGCCAGTAGCGTAGGACTAGATAACGAGCAGTACTTC,CASSVGLDNEQYF
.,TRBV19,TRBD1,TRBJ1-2,TGTGCCAGTAGTATGGAGGGGGCGAGTGGCTACACCTTC,CASSMEGASGYTF
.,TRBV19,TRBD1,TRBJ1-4,TGTGCCAGTAGACCGTCCGGACAGGGCCGGGAAAAACTGTTTTTT,CASRPSGQGREKLFF
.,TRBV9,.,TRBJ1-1,TGTGCCAGCAGCCCCCGGACAGAAATATTGGCTGAAGCTTTCTTT,CASSPRTEILAEAFF
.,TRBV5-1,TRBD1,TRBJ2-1,TGCGCCAGCAGCTTGACTGGACAGGGTACGTACAATGAGCAGTTCTTC,CASSLTGQGTYNEQFF
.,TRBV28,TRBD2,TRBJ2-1,TGTGCCAGCAGTCCTGCGGGAGGGCCCAACAATGAGCAGTTCTTC,CASSPAGGPNNEQFF